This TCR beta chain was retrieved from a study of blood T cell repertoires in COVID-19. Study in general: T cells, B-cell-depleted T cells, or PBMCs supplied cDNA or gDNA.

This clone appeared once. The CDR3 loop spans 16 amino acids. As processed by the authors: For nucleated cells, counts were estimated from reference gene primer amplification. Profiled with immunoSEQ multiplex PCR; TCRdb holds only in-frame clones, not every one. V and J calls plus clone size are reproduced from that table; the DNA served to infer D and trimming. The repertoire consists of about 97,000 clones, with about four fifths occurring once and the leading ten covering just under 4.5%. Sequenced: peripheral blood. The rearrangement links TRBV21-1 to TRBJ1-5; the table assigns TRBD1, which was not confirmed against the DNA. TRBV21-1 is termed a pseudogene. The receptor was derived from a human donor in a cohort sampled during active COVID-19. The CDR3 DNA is TGTGCCAGCAGCAATCGGGACACTAAACACAATCAGCCCCAGCATTTT. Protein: CASSNRDTKHNQPQHF.